The source of this TCR beta chain is a study of shared clonotypes between healthy human individuals. Study-level results: It was expected that sequencing depth would affect clonotype sharing among donors. Only blood underwent sampling, and tissue repertoires likely differ.

Each sorted subset replicate got 200 ng genomic DNA, around 29,000 genomes. Here immunoSEQ multiplex PCR was the method, and the copy in TCRdb shows in-frame clones only, minus some. This sample carries approximately 2,000,000 clones, 90% to 95% of them seen once, and the ten largest clones take 1.5% to 2%. CD45RO-negative, CCR7-selected cells formed the naive CD8 fraction, which excluded terminally differentiated effector memory CD45RA+ cells. Participating donors were healthy, HIV-negative adults free of recent acute infections or vaccinations. In the case of this clone: What it binds is not known. The junction differs from germline at one of its ends, possibly a read error. This sample includes further DNA sequences coding for the same CDR3.

CDR1 and CDR2 (germline): SGHDN, FVKESK. The CDR3 loop spans 13 amino acids. The sequence was collected from a man between 18 and 35 years old in good health. Some clones in this sample may be carry-over from other donors' samples. This chain links TRBV14 with TRBJ2-7; D is unclear. Sequenced: naive CD8+ T cells from PBMCs. CDR3 loop: CASSREWRYEQYF. The CDR3 DNA sequence: TGTGCCAGCAGCCGGGAATGGCGCTACGAACAGTACTTC.